The 21 T cell receptor beta chains below were found in one sample sequenced in a study of CD8 T cells in Susac syndrome. A quantity of roughly 0.5 to 1 ug RNA underwent reverse transcription using random hexamers. TCRdb re-called the immunoSEQ multiplex PCR reads through MiXCR, storing one row per CDR3 protein. The profile shows roughly 80,000 distinct CDR3 sequences, 91% of them singletons. The sample comprised CD8+ T cells from PBMCs. These TCRs come from a human donor with multiple sclerosis.

This chain links TRBV5-4 with TRBJ2-7; TRBD1 agrees at 7 bases. V gave up 3 bases and J gave up 5 bases; unmatched junction bases: 5. Germline values: CDR1 SGHNT, CDR2 YYREEE (reference sequence). CDR3 size: 13 residues. CDR3 amino acids: CASSSGTENEQYF. In nucleotides, the CDR3 is TGTGCCAGCAGCTCCGGGACAGAGAACGAGCAGTACTTC.

The V gene is TRBV9, the J gene TRBJ2-5; D uncertain. Germline V CDR1 and CDR2: SGDLS, YYNGEE. This CDR3 is built from 13 residues. Between the trimmed V and J ends, which lost 0 bases and 0 bases, there was a span of 3 bases. The CDR3 nucleotides are TGTGCCAGCAGCGTAGCCGACCAAGAGACCCAGTACTTC. It is translated as CASSVADQETQYF.

In DNA, the CDR3 is TGTGCCAGCAGCTTCAGGGGATCCGAGGGTTCCGAGCAGTACTTC. Translation: CASSFRGSEGSEQYF. V and J are TRBV5-4 and TRBJ2-7; a possible D gene is TRBD1 (6 bases). The CDR3 sequence is 15 residues long. Germline CDR1 reads SGHNT; CDR2 reads YYREEE (reference sequence). V was pared by 2 bases and J by 6 bases, with 18 bases between. Based on the CDR3 plus reference TRBV5-4 and TRBJ2-7, the full variable domain is ETGVTQSPTHLIKTRGQQVTLRCSSQSGHNTVSWYQQALGQGPQFIFQYYREEENGRGNFPPRFSGLQFPNYSSELNVNALELDDSALYLCASSFRGSEGSEQYFGPGTRLTVT.

V is TRBV6-5 and J is TRBJ1-1; D call uncertain. The V gene's germline CDR1 is MNHEY and CDR2 SVGAGI. V was clipped by 0 bases and J by 7 bases, with 12 bases between them. This CDR3 is built from 14 residues. CDR3 DNA: TGTGCCAGCAGTTACTCGTATTTGGGGAGTGAAGCTTTCTTT. Residues: CASSYSYLGSEAFF.

This chain joins TRBV15 and TRBJ2-7; D may be TRBD1 or TRBD2 (5 bases each). Trimming took off 4 bases at V and 6 bases at J, with 19 bases between the two ends. The germline gives CDR1 LNHNV, CDR2 YYDKDF (reference sequence). The CDR3 runs 15 residues. CDR3 residues: CATSTGSTGRSEQYF. In DNA form, the CDR3 reads TGTGCCACCAGCACTGGCTCAACGGGACGAAGCGAGCAGTACTTC. The full variable domain, with the rest looked up from reference TRBV15 and TRBJ2-7, is DAMVIQNPRYQVTQFGKPVTLSCSQTLNHNVMYWYQQKSSQAPKLLFHYYDKDFNNEADTPDNFQSRRPNTSFCFLDIRSPGLGDTAMYLCATSTGSTGRSEQYFGPGTRLTVT.

This rearrangement joins TRBV12-3 or TRBV12-4 to TRBJ2-1; perhaps D is TRBD1 or TRBD2 (5 bases each). The CDR3 loop spans 13 amino acids. V gave up 5 bases and J gave up 9 bases, with 14 bases separating them. The CDR3 loop is CASSPGAPGEQFF. CDR3 coding DNA: TGTGCCAGCAGTCCCGGGGCGCCGGGTGAGCAGTTCTTC.

Only one count was recorded for this clonotype. The J gene is TRBJ2-1, the V gene TRBV20-1; a weak D match, TRBD2 (6 bases). The V end lost 0 bases, the J end lost 3 bases, and 12 bases lay between the germline ends. CDR3 length equals 15 residues. Germline CDR1 reads DFQATT; CDR2 reads SNEGSKA (reference sequence). CDR3 amino acids: CSARDTLASYNEQFF. DNA of the CDR3: TGCAGTGCTAGAGATACACTAGCAAGCTACAATGAGCAGTTCTTC.

The chain recombines TRBV2 with TRBJ2-1; 8 bases match TRBD2. The J segment lost 4 bases and the V segment lost 3 bases, leaving 14 bases of the junction unmatched. CDR3 length: 18 residues. Germline values: CDR1 SNHLY, CDR2 FYNNEI. The CDR3: CASSEAPGSGKRYNEQFF. Here the CDR3 DNA reads TGTGCCAGCAGTGAGGCCCCGGGTAGCGGGAAACGATACAATGAGCAGTTCTTC.

Only one count was recorded for this clonotype. The chain carries TRBV7-9 and TRBJ1-6, with D maybe TRBD1 (6 bases). The CDR3 runs 16 residues. With 3 bases removed from V and 2 bases from J, the gap between germline ends came to 11 bases. CDR1 is SEHNR and CDR2 is FQNEAQ in the germline V gene (reference sequence). CDR3: CASSLDRPTYNSPLHF. The DNA for the CDR3 is TGTGCCAGCAGCTTGGACAGACCGACCTATAATTCACCCCTCCACTTT. The full variable domain, with the rest looked up from reference TRBV7-9 and TRBJ1-6, is DTGVSQNPRHKITKRGQNVTFRCDPISEHNRLYWYRQTLGQGPEFLTYFQNEAQLEKSRLLSDRFSAERPKGSFSTLEIQRTEQGDSAMYLCASSLDRPTYNSPLHFGNGTRLTVT.

V is TRBV12-5 and J is TRBJ2-7; D remains unclear. The CDR3 has 12 residues. V was trimmed by 2 bases and J by 2 bases, leaving 4 bases between them. Germline lookup yields CDR1 LGHNT and CDR2 FRNRAP. The CDR3 sequence: CASGLPPYEQYF. Written as DNA, the CDR3 is TGTGCTAGTGGTTTGCCCCCCTACGAGCAGTACTTC.

This chain joins TRBV4-3 and TRBJ2-2; weak D call: TRBD2 (5 bases). Germline CDR1 and CDR2: LGHNA and YSLEER. The V and J ends lost 2 bases and 1 base respectively, with 8 bases between them. The length of the CDR3 is 15 residues. CDR3 nucleotides: TGCGCCAGCAGCCAATCGGCGGGGAACACCGGGGAGCTGTTTTTT. As protein: CASSQSAGNTGELFF.

This clonotype appeared a single time. The chain couples TRBV6-6 to TRBJ2-7; D is uncertain. The V gene lost 8 bases and the J gene lost 2 bases, with 19 bases spanning the gap. CDR1 and CDR2 from the germline V gene are MNHNY and SVGAGI (reference sequence). This CDR3 spans 15 amino acids. CDR3 residues: CASRDGDFLPYEQYF. CDR3 nucleotide sequence: TGTGCCAGCCGAGACGGAGATTTTCTTCCCTACGAGCAGTACTTC.

The chain is built from TRBV2 and TRBJ2-7; D ambiguous. The V gene's germline CDR1 is SNHLY and CDR2 FYNNEI. Trimming cost V 3 bases and J 1 base, with 10 bases left between them. This CDR3 spans 14 amino acids. CDR3 amino acids: CASSEIGDSYEQYF. CDR3 coding DNA: TGTGCCAGCAGTGAGATTGGGGATTCCTACGAGCAGTACTTC. The whole variable domain, remainder taken from reference TRBV2 and TRBJ2-7, is EPEVTQTPSHQVTQMGQEVILRCVPISNHLYFYWYRQILGQKVEFLVSFYNNEISEKSEIFDDQFSVERPDGSNFTLKIRSTKLEDSAMYFCASSEIGDSYEQYFGPGTRLTVT.

CDR3 DNA: TGTGCCACCAGCCAACTAGCGGACAATGAGCAGTTCTTC. This gives the protein CATSQLADNEQFF. V usage is TRBV24-1 and J usage is TRBJ2-1, with 8 bases that match TRBD2. V shed 7 bases, J shed 5 bases, and the junction held 3 bases outside the gene matches. Germline loops: CDR1 KGHDR, CDR2 SFDVKD. The length of the CDR3 is 13 residues.

The chain links TRBV6-2 or TRBV6-3 to TRBJ2-2; a weak D match, TRBD1 (6 bases). The germline V and J ends were trimmed by 0 bases and 5 bases, with 13 bases remaining between them. CDR1 and CDR2 from the germline V gene are MNHEY and SVGEGT. The CDR3 has 16 amino acids. The CDR3 bases are TGTGCCAGCAGTTACTCCCGGACAGAGAAGACCGGGGAGCTGTTTTTT. Its protein product is CASSYSRTEKTGELFF.

This clonotype was counted a single time. This chain uses TRBV12-3 or TRBV12-4 with TRBJ2-7, with 8 bases lining up with TRBD2. The CDR3 length is 15 residues. V lost 5 bases, J lost 4 bases, and 10 bases stayed unmatched. For the CDR3, the DNA is TGTGCCAGCAGTCACCTGGGGACTAGACTGTACGAGCAGTACTTC. This sequence encodes CASSHLGTRLYEQYF.

In this sample, this clonotype turned up once. CDR3 DNA sequence: TGTGCCAGCAGCTTACAGGGGGAAAGTTTCGTTTCTCGCTACACCTTC. This encodes CASSLQGESFVSRYTF. The chain recombines TRBV13 with TRBJ1-2, with 7 nucleotides matching TRBD1. After removal of 2 bases from V and 9 bases from J, the junction contained 15 bases not matched to a gene. The length of the CDR3 is 16 residues. The germline V gene encodes CDR1 PRHDT and CDR2 FYEKMQ (reference sequence).

V is TRBV4-3 and J is TRBJ2-1, with 10 bases aligning to TRBD2. V trimming: 6 bases; J trimming: 7 bases; junction bases outside the gene matches: 12. CDR1 LGHNA and CDR2 YSLEER come from the germline V gene. This CDR3 region has 16 residues. The CDR3, as DNA: TGCGCCAGCAGGCACCCATTAGCGGGAGGACAAAATGAGCAGTTCTTC. It specifies CASRHPLAGGQNEQFF.

CDR3 in DNA: TGTGCCAGCACGGACGGCGAGGGGACCTACAATGAGCAGTTCTTC. It specifies CASTDGEGTYNEQFF. The chain combines TRBV19 with TRBJ2-1; D may be TRBD1 or TRBD2 (5 bases each). The CDR3 contains 15 residues. The V gene lost 9 bases and the J gene lost 2 bases, with 17 bases spanning the gap. CDR1 is LNHDA, CDR2 SQIVND, per germline (reference sequence).

The chain uses TRBV2 and TRBJ2-7; 9 bases are shared with TRBD1. Trimming at V came to 4 bases and at J to 5 bases, leaving 6 bases not matched to a gene. From germline, CDR1 is SNHLY and CDR2 FYNNEI. The CDR3 length is 14 residues. The CDR3 DNA sequence: TGTGCCAGCAGTGTATCGGACAGGGGCAACGAGCAGTACTTC. Its protein is CASSVSDRGNEQYF.

In its sample, this clonotype was seen once. V is TRBV27 and J is TRBJ2-1, with 7 bases that match TRBD2. The CDR3 has 17 amino acids. Per the germline V gene, CDR1 is MNHEY and CDR2 is SMNVEV (reference sequence). With 3 bases clipped from V and 1 base from J, the junction kept 9 bases outside the gene matches. As DNA, the CDR3 is TGTGCCAGCAGTTTCGCCCTGGCTAGCGGATCCTACAATGAGCAGTTCTTC. Protein: CASSFALASGSYNEQFF.